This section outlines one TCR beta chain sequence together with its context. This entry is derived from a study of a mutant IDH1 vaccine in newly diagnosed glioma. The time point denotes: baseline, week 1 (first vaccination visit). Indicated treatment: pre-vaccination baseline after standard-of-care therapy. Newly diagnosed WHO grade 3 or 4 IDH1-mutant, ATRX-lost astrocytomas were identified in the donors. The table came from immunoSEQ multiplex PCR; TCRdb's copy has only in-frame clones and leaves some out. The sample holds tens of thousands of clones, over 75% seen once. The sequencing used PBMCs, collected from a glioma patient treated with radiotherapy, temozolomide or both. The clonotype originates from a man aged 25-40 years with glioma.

The CDR3 coding sequence is TGTGCCAGCAGTCCCCGGACAGTCCGCTATGGCTACACCTTC. It specifies CASSPRTVRYGYTF. The V gene is TRBV6-5, the J gene TRBJ1-2; maybe TRBD1 (6 bases). Deletions cut 5 bases from V and 4 bases from J, with 14 bases between. Germline V gives CDR1 MNHEY, CDR2 SVGAGI. The CDR3 is 14 amino acids.